At least ten counts were recorded for the clone carrying this T cell receptor beta chain. As yet, its antigen is unknown. Both 60 Vbeta primers and 13 Jbeta primers went into the PCR. Sequenced by immunoSEQ multiplex PCR; TCRdb stores in-frame clones only, minus some. The data hold about 43,000 clones, with around 53% observed a single time. The sample originates from a study of cytomegalovirus exposure and HLA in healthy donors. Study-level findings and limits: V segments that were indistinguishable, TRBV6-2 and TRBV6-3 among them, were omitted from analysis. As immune exposure information, only CMV serostatus was available.

Germline CDR1 and CDR2: SGHVS and FQNEAQ. The CDR3 spans 13 residues. The V end was cut by 4 bases, the J end by 2 bases, with 8 bases between. The chain couples TRBV7-8 to TRBJ1-1; D not certain. Sequenced: PBMCs. The sequence came from a man between 60 and 75 years old in good health and CMV-seronegative. CDR3 in DNA: TGTGCCAGCAGCTACGGGTCCAACACTGAAGCTTTCTTT. It encodes CASSYGSNTEAFF.